This T cell receptor (beta chain) was captured in a study of blood T cell repertoires in COVID-19. This clone occurred a few times. In the original workflow: Cell counts per sample came from amplifying reference gene primers. Data came from immunoSEQ multiplex PCR; TCRdb stores just in-frame clones and leaves some out. Clone size and the V and J calls come from that table; the DNA yielded D and trimming. The sample includes 200,000 to 250,000 clones, 70% to 90% of them seen just once. The germline V gene encodes CDR1 SNHLY and CDR2 FYNNEI. The CDR3 is made up of 14 amino acids. V lost 7 bases to trimming and J lost 5 bases; unmatched junction nucleotides: 9.

The chain links TRBV2 to TRBJ1-1; 8 bases agree with TRBD1. This TCR was sampled from a woman aged 60 to 75 with active or convalescent COVID-19. Sequencing was done on a sample of peripheral blood. The CDR3 region has the DNA TGTGCCAGCAACAACCAACAGGGGGGAACTGAAGCTTTCTTT. It encodes CASNNQQGGTEAFF.